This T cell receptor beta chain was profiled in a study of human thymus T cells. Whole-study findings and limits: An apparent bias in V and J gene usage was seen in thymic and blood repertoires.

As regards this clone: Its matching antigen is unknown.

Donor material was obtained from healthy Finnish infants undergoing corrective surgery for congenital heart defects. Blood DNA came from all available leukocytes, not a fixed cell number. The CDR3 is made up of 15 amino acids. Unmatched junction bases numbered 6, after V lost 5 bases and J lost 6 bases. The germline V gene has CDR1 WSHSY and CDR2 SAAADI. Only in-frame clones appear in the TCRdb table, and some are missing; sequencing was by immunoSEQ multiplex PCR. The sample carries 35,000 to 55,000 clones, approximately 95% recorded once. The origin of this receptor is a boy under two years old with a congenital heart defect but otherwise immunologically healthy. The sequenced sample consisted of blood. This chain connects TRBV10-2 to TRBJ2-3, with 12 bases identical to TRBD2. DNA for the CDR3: TGCGCCAGCAGTACTAGCGGGGGGCGGCGGGATACGCAGTATTTT. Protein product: CASSTSGGRRDTQYF.